These 22 T cell receptor beta chains originate from one sample sequenced in a study of cytomegalovirus exposure and HLA in healthy donors. Measured with immunoSEQ multiplex PCR; TCRdb has only the in-frame clones, and not every one. Among about 82,000 clones listed, around 92% were seen once. The sequencing sample was made of PBMCs. The receptors here all came from a man younger than 35 in good health and CMV-seronegative.

The chain has TRBV15 and TRBJ2-1; 7 bases match TRBD2. The V and J ends lost 0 bases and 0 bases, in that order; junction bases with no gene match: 2. The CDR3 runs 16 residues. Looked up from germline, CDR1 is LNHNV and CDR2 is YYDKDF (reference sequence). The CDR3 DNA sequence: TGTGCCACCAGCAGAGATCGCGGGAGCTCCTACAATGAGCAGTTCTTC. This translates into CATSRDRGSSYNEQFF.

V and J are TRBV30 and TRBJ2-1, with TRBD2 matching over 7 bases. The V gene end was trimmed by 1 base and the J gene end by 6 bases; junction bases not matched to a gene: 0. Germline V gives CDR1 GTSNPN, CDR2 SVGIG (reference sequence). This CDR3 spans 12 amino acids. The CDR3 DNA follows: TGTGCCTGGAGTGGACTAGCCAATGAGCAGTTCTTC. Encoded protein: CAWSGLANEQFF.

The J gene is TRBJ1-1, the V gene TRBV10-3; D is possibly TRBD1 (5 bases). V shed 6 bases and J shed 6 bases, with 20 bases lying between them. This CDR3 has 15 amino acids. Per germline, CDR1 ENHRY and CDR2 SYGVKD. The CDR3, as DNA: TGTGCCATCAGCATGATTCGGAGCATAGGGGCTGAAGCTTTCTTT. The encoded protein is CAISMIRSIGAEAFF.

V usage is TRBV12-5 and J usage is TRBJ1-6, with D unclear. Germline assignment: CDR1 LGHNT and CDR2 FRNRAP. The CDR3 is 15 residues long. V lost 3 bases, J lost 0 bases, and 6 bases lay in between. CDR3 sequence: CASGLEVSYNSPLHF. The CDR3 DNA follows: TGTGCTAGTGGTTTAGAGGTCTCCTATAATTCACCCCTCCACTTT.

The genes are TRBV12-5 and TRBJ2-5; 7 bases are a match to TRBD1. The V segment lost 5 bases and the J segment 1 base; nucleotides outside the gene matches: 10. Germline CDR1 LGHNT, CDR2 FRNRAP. The CDR3 is 16 residues long. CDR3 protein: CASGPSSYRGQETQYF. The CDR3 DNA is TGTGCTAGTGGTCCGTCCTCCTACAGGGGCCAAGAGACCCAGTACTTC.

The V and J genes are TRBV7-9 and TRBJ1-1, with a possible D match to TRBD1 (6 bases). The germline CDR1 and CDR2 sequences are SEHNR and FQNEAQ (reference sequence). The CDR3 is made up of 15 amino acids. Trimming took off 1 base at V and 5 bases at J, with 14 bases between the two ends. This CDR3 is CASSLGAGRGTEAFF. CDR3 nucleotide sequence: TGTGCCAGCAGCTTAGGTGCGGGGAGGGGGACTGAAGCTTTCTTT.

This chain uses TRBV6-6 with TRBJ1-4; maybe TRBD1 (6 bases). The CDR3 runs 13 residues. Germline loops: CDR1 MNHNY, CDR2 SVGAGI (reference sequence). Trimming stripped 6 bases from V and 5 bases from J, with 10 bases between. CDR3 region: CASRRQANEKLFF. CDR3 sequence (DNA): TGTGCCAGCAGGAGACAGGCCAATGAAAAACTGTTTTTT.

The chain employs TRBV5-6 and TRBJ2-5, with 9 bases fitting TRBD2. CDR1 and CDR2 (germline): SGHDT, YYEEEE. The V segment lost 0 bases and the J segment 2 bases; nucleotides outside the gene matches: 2. This CDR3 has 15 amino acids. This CDR3 reads CASSLGLAGQETQYF. CDR3 nucleotides: TGTGCCAGCAGCTTGGGGCTAGCGGGACAAGAGACCCAGTACTTC. The full variable domain, in which reference TRBV5-6 and TRBJ2-5 provide the parts outside the CDR3, is DAGVTQSPTHLIKTRGQQVTLRCSPKSGHDTVSWYQQALGQGPQFIFQYYEEEERQRGNFPDRFSGHQFPNYSSELNVNALLLGDSALYLCASSLGLAGQETQYFGPGTRLLVL.

V is TRBV6-6 and J is TRBJ2-7, with TRBD1 as a possible D gene (6 bases). Germline CDR1 reads MNHNY; CDR2 reads SVGAGI (reference sequence). Trimming took off 8 bases at V and 5 bases at J, with 19 bases between the two ends. The length of the CDR3 is 14 residues. For the CDR3, the DNA is TGTGCCAGCTCGGAGAGTGGGGGCGGTGACGAGCAGTACTTC. Translating gives CASSESGGGDEQYF.

This rearrangement joins TRBV4-2 to TRBJ2-7; the D gene is possibly TRBD1 (5 bases). Trimming shortened V by 0 bases and J by 1 base, and 16 bases separated the two germline ends. Per the germline V gene, CDR1 is LGHNA and CDR2 is YNFKEQ. The CDR3 sequence is 17 residues long. The CDR3: CASSQDLRKGASYEQYF. The CDR3 bases are TGTGCCAGCAGCCAAGATTTGAGGAAAGGGGCTTCCTACGAGCAGTACTTC.

V gene TRBV4-2 combines with J gene TRBJ2-2, with D tentatively TRBD1 (5 bases). Germline loops: CDR1 LGHNA, CDR2 YNFKEQ. There are 16 residues in the CDR3. Trimming pared 1 base from V and 5 bases from J, leaving 14 bases between. DNA for the CDR3: TGTGCCAGCAGCCAAGTTGGAAAGGGGTATACCGGGGAGCTGTTTTTT. Its translation: CASSQVGKGYTGELFF.

The rearrangement uses TRBV11-2 and TRBJ1-1; 12 nucleotides match TRBD1. Looked up from germline, CDR1 is SGHAT and CDR2 is FQNNGV. J gave up 8 bases and V 4 bases, and 2 bases lay outside the gene matches. The CDR3 is made up of 13 amino acids. The CDR3 sequence: CASSWDRGPEAFF. The CDR3 DNA sequence: TGTGCCAGCAGCTGGGACAGGGGGCCAGAAGCTTTCTTT.

The chain couples TRBV5-1 to TRBJ1-1, with D hard to call. Germline CDR1 and CDR2: SGHRS and YFSETQ. The ends were cut back, 4 bases at V and 3 bases at J, with 16 bases in the middle. The CDR3 length is 15 residues. CDR3 in amino acids: CASSLNPQLHTEAFF. As DNA, the CDR3 is TGCGCCAGCAGCCTCAACCCGCAGTTACACACTGAAGCTTTCTTT.

J is TRBJ2-5 and V is TRBV27; D remains ambiguous. V lost 4 bases and J lost 5, with 17 bases in between. Germline V gene sequence: CDR1 MNHEY, CDR2 SMNVEV (reference sequence). There are 15 residues in the CDR3. The CDR3 bases are TGTGCCAGCAGTTCACCTTATGTGGCCGGGGAGACCCAGTACTTC. This sequence encodes CASSSPYVAGETQYF.

The chain carries TRBV29-1 and TRBJ1-2; 10 positions match TRBD1. This CDR3 is 12 amino acids long. In germline, CDR1 is SQVTM, CDR2 ANQGSEA. J gave up 3 bases and V 7 bases, and 2 bases lay outside the gene matches. For the CDR3, the DNA is TGCAGCGGCGGACAGGGGGACTATGGCTACACCTTC. Its translation: CSGGQGDYGYTF.

The gene calls are TRBV5-1 and TRBJ1-1, with D perhaps matching TRBD1 (5 bases). Trimming left V 7 bases short and J 5 bases short, with 15 bases between. The CDR3 is 13 residues long. The germline gives CDR1 SGHRS, CDR2 YFSETQ. The CDR3: CASGRDVRTEAFF. CDR3 sequence (DNA): TGCGCCAGCGGGAGGGACGTCAGGACTGAAGCTTTCTTT.

The rearrangement links TRBV6-1 to TRBJ1-2; a weak D match, TRBD1 (5 bases). Trimming removed 3 bases at V and 4 bases at J, with 12 bases between. Germline values: CDR1 MNHNS, CDR2 SASEGT. This CDR3 region has 14 residues. The CDR3 nucleotides read TGTGCCAGCAGTGATTGGGGGGTTAGCTATGGCTACACCTTC. This sequence encodes CASSDWGVSYGYTF.

The chain combines TRBV29-1 with TRBJ1-6; 10 bases agree with TRBD1. Germline-derived CDR1 and CDR2 are SQVTM and ANQGSEA. The CDR3 is 12 amino acids. Trimming removed 4 bases from V and 9 bases from J; junction bases left unmatched: 0. The CDR3, as DNA: TGCAGCGTTGGGGACAGGGGTTCACCCCTCCACTTT. Its translation: CSVGDRGSPLHF.

V is TRBV6-1 and J is TRBJ2-7; D is undetermined. V lost 1 base, J lost 2 bases, and 12 bases lay in between. The CDR3 totals 15 residues. Looked up from germline, CDR1 is MNHNS and CDR2 is SASEGT. The CDR3 DNA reads TGTGCCAGCAGTGAAGGGTCAGGCCTAACCTACGAGCAGTACTTC. It specifies CASSEGSGLTYEQYF.

The gene calls are TRBV6-4 and TRBJ2-1; perhaps TRBD2 as D (5 bases). The CDR3 is 12 amino acids. V was trimmed by 4 bases and J by 5 bases, leaving 6 bases between them. The germline CDR1 and CDR2 sequences are MRHNA and SNTAGT. CDR3 in amino acids: CASSARDNEQFF. In DNA form, the CDR3 reads TGTGCCAGCAGTGCGAGGGACAATGAGCAGTTCTTC.

The chain recombines TRBV14 with TRBJ1-2, with unresolved D. Looked up from germline, CDR1 is SGHDN and CDR2 is FVKESK. The CDR3 is 14 residues long. With 0 bases removed from V and 7 bases from J, the gap between germline ends came to 12 bases. CDR3 sequence reads: CASSQDRWASGYTF. The CDR3 DNA reads TGTGCCAGCAGCCAAGATCGATGGGCGTCTGGCTACACCTTC.

The chain joins TRBV30 to TRBJ1-1, with D tentatively TRBD1 (6 bases). CDR1 and CDR2 (germline): GTSNPN, SVGIG (reference sequence). CDR3 length: 12 residues. V shed 1 base and J shed 7 bases, with 10 bases lying between them. CDR3 in amino acids: CAWSANRVEAFF. The CDR3 DNA reads as TGTGCCTGGAGTGCAAACAGGGTTGAAGCTTTCTTT. The entire variable domain, with the rest obtained from reference TRBV30 and TRBJ1-1, is as follows: SQTIHQWPATLVQPVGSPLSLECTVEGTSNPNLYWYRQAAGRGLQLLFYSVGIGQISSEVPQNLSASRPQDRQFILSSKKLLLSDSGFYLCAWSANRVEAFFGQGTRLTVV.